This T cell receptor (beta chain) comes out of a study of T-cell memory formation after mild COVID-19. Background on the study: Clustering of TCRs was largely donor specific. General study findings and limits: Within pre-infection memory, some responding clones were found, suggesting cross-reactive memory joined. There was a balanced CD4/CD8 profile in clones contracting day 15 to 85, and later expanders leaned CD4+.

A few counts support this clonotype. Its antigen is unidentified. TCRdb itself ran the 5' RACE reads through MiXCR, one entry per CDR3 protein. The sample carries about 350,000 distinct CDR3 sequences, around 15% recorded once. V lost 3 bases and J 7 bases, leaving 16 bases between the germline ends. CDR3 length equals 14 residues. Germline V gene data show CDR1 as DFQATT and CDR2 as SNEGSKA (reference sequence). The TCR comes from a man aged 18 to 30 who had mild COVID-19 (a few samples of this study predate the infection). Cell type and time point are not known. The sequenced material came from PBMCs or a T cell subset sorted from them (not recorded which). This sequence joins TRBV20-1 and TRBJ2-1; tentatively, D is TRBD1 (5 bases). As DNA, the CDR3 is TGCAGTGCTAGTGGTGGTCCAGGGTGGAATGAGCAGTTCTTC. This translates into CSASGGPGWNEQFF.